This T cell receptor beta chain was profiled in a study of CD8 T cells in ankylosing spondylitis. The germline gives CDR1 SQVTM, CDR2 ANQGSEA. The CDR3 covers 13 residues. V lost 4 bases and J lost 4; bases outside the gene matches: 6. There are many counts of this clonotype. TCRdb recomputed calls from the 5' RACE reads with MiXCR, one row per CDR3 protein. The sample contains around 210,000 distinct CDR3 sequences, roughly 8.2% of which appear only once. The chain uses TRBV29-1 and TRBJ1-1; 7 bases are a match to TRBD1. The source is a female donor with ankylosing spondylitis or in good health (not recorded which). Sequencing was carried out using blood, either unsorted or a sorted T cell fraction (not recorded which). This CDR3 reads CSVGQGGFTEAFF. DNA for the CDR3: TGCAGCGTTGGCCAGGGGGGATTCACTGAAGCTTTCTTT.